This TCR beta chain was profiled in a study of T cells in Graves' hyperthyroidism and ophthalmopathy. In the study overall: The authors collected peripheral blood at initial diagnosis, before any treatment.

This CDR3 is built from 15 residues. CDR1 and CDR2 (germline): SGHTS, YDEGEE. V was trimmed by 1 base and J by 2 bases, leaving 12 bases between them. Patients affected by ophthalmopathy presented a Clinical Activity Score of at least 3, a NOSPECS grade of at least 4, and disease duration below 3 months. Not enrolled were patients with uncontrolled infection, other autoimmune disease, pregnancy or lactation. Diagnoses rested on clinical symptoms, serum thyroxine and TRAb, thyroid ultrasound and orbital computed tomography. TCR beta CDR3 regions were amplified from RNA transcripts. With the HTBI primer set, the TCR CDR3 went through a first round of RT-PCR. TCRdb analysed the multiplex PCR reads with MiXCR anew, one entry per CDR3 protein. This table holds about 640,000 distinct CDR3 sequences, less than 25% found once. This clonotype has a count of ten or more.

The TCR originated in a man aged 25-45 years with Graves' ophthalmopathy. This rearrangement joins TRBV5-8 to TRBJ2-5; D is unclear. Sequencing input: blood. This CDR3 reads CASSLNRVRQETQYF. CDR3 sequence (DNA): TGTGCCAGCAGCTTGAATCGTGTGAGGCAAGAGACCCAGTACTTC.